This T cell receptor beta chain came from a study of cytomegalovirus exposure and HLA in healthy donors. General study points: Later work found that TCR association rates differed between HLA loci; DRB1 had the most and HLA-C the fewest. Later analysis suggested most CMV-associated TCR beta chains were HLA-restricted. In vitro work confirmed that a few CMV-associated chains recognize CMV antigens. CMV serostatus alone was available as immune exposure information.

After removal of 7 bases from V and 5 bases from J, the junction contained 2 bases not matched to a gene. Per the germline V gene, CDR1 is LNHDA and CDR2 is SQIVND (reference sequence). The CDR3 totals 12 residues. The PCR used 60 Vbeta and 13 Jbeta primers. Sequenced by immunoSEQ multiplex PCR; TCRdb stores in-frame clones only, minus some. The sample records roughly 200,000 clones, approximately 80% being singletons. As for this clone: Its antigen is unknown.

The genes are TRBV19 and TRBJ1-1, with 9 bases lining up with TRBD1. The clonotype comes from a woman between 40 and 55 years old in good health and CMV-seronegative. Sequenced: PBMCs. The CDR3 DNA reads TGTGCCAGTAAGGACAGGGGAACTGAAGCTTTCTTT. Translating it yields CASKDRGTEAFF. The full variable domain, its missing parts supplied by reference TRBV19 and TRBJ1-1, is DGGITQSPKYLFRKEGQNVTLSCEQNLNHDAMYWYRQDPGQGLRLIYYSQIVNDFQKGDIAEGYSVSREKKESFPLTVTSAQKNPTAFYLCASKDRGTEAFFGQGTRLTVV.